This T cell receptor beta chain is drawn from a study of cytomegalovirus exposure and HLA in healthy donors (dated by TCRdb to about 2017). For context, the study as a whole: According to a later analysis, the approximately 120 validation repertoires were produced on the same platform as the approximately 620 repertoires of the first cohort. To predict cytomegalovirus infection status, the study combined high-throughput TCR immunosequencing, statistical association of individual TCRs with disease status, and machine learning. The study aimed to test whether cataloging public T cell receptors could reveal signatures of past pathogen exposure. Besides the first cohort of about 730 subjects, a separate validation cohort made up of 120 or so different subjects was used.

Summary of the overall study and its limitations: In a later analysis, TCRs clustered in the first cohort were found to also tend to co-occur in the 120 or so validation repertoires, with 94% of cluster scores above 0. Cytomegalovirus status was reported to be diagnosed by the classifier with high specificity and sensitivity in both the original and validation cohorts. The study listed 164 TCR beta chains as associated with cytomegalovirus. In vitro tests confirmed that a few of the cytomegalovirus-associated TCR beta chains recognize cytomegalovirus antigens. A later analysis lacked HLA typing for the validation cohort, so it scored co-occurrence in that cohort across all 120 or so repertoires. The authors suggested that the approach could potentially be generalized to other disease states and immunological phenotypes. While some public TCRs were present in many individuals, most TCR sequences turned up only very rarely across donors.

Donors formed part of the validation cohort, which comprised about 130 subjects and was distinct from the first cohort of under 850 subjects. Receptor amplification or capture employed the immunoSEQ multiplex PCR assay. As for the authors' bioinformatics: A statistical classification framework was built for diagnosing cytomegalovirus status from the catalog of TCR beta chain sequences. TCRdb's version of the immuneACCESS table is confined to in-frame rearrangements and falls short of the full clone set. An unresolved V gene accounts for under half of the shortfall where checked; the remainder is of unknown origin. That table gives V, J and clone size, and the DNA gave D and trimming. The sample data list 65,000 to 85,000 clones, and over 85% of these were observed just once. Of the sample, 0.69% falls within the top ten clones. Points on this clone: Its antigen remains undetermined. No base-level quality is on record; no much larger clone is a single base apart.

From the cysteine through the phenylalanine, the CDR3 covers 12 amino acids. Only the CDR3 DNA is retained, 36 bases long and in frame from the first base. The germline V gene (reference sequence) supplies CDR1 LNHNV and CDR2 YYDKDF. Deletion took 5 bases off V and 13 bases off J, with a span of 12 bases between the germline ends. This receptor was identified in a woman aged 18-30 years in good health and CMV-seronegative. This receptor chain uses TRBV15 and TRBJ1-6, and perhaps TRBD1 as D gene, on 5 matching bases. The sample was PBMCs. The CDR3 amino acid sequence is: CATSETGVPLHF. DNA sequence: TGTGCCACCAGCGAAACGGGGGTTCCCCTCCACTTT.